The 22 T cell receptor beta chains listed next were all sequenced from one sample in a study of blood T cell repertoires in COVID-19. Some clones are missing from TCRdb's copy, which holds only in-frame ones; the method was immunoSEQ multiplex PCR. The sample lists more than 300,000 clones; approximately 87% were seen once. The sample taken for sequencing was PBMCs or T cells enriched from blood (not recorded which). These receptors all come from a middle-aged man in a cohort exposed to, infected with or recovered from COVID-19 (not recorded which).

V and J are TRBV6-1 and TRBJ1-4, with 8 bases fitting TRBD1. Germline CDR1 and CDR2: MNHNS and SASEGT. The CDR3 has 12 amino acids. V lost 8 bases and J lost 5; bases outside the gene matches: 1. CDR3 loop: CASRDRNEKLFF. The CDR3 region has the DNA TGTGCCAGCCGGGACAGGAATGAAAAACTGTTTTTT.

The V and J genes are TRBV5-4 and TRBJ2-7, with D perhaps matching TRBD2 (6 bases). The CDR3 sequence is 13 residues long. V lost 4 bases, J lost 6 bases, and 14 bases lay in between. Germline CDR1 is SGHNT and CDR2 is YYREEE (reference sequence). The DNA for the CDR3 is TGTGCCAGCAGCGCTAGCGCGCCAGGCGAGCAGTACTTC. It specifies CASSASAPGEQYF.

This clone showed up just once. CDR3 residues: CASSLQGAQEKLFF. The CDR3 bases are TGTGCCAGCAGCCTTCAGGGGGCTCAAGAAAAACTGTTTTTT. The V gene is TRBV5-6, the J gene TRBJ1-4; TRBD1 agrees at 8 bases. J lost 8 bases, V lost 4 bases, and 7 bases had no gene match. The germline V gene encodes CDR1 SGHDT and CDR2 YYEEEE. This CDR3 spans 14 amino acids. The whole variable domain, remainder taken from reference TRBV5-6 and TRBJ1-4, is DAGVTQSPTHLIKTRGQQVTLRCSPKSGHDTVSWYQQALGQGPQFIFQYYEEEERQRGNFPDRFSGHQFPNYSSELNVNALLLGDSALYLCASSLQGAQEKLFFGSGTQLSVL.

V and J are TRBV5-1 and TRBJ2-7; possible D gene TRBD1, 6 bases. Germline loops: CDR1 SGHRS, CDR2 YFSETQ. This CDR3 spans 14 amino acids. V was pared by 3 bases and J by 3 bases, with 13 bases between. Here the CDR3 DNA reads TGCGCCAGCAGCTACTCCGGGACACGCTACGAGCAGTACTTC. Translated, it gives CASSYSGTRYEQYF.

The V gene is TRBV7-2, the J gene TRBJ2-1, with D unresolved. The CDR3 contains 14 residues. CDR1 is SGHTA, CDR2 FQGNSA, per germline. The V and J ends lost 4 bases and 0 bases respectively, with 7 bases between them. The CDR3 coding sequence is TGTGCCAGCAGCTCGGTTAGCTCCTACAATGAGCAGTTCTTC. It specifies CASSSVSSYNEQFF.

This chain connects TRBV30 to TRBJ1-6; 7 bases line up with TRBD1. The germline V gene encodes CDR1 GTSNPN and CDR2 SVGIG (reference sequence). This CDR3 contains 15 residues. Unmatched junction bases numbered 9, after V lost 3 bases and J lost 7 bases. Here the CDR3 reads CAWSELQGLNSPLHF. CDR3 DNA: TGTGCCTGGAGCGAACTACAGGGGTTGAATTCACCCCTCCACTTT.

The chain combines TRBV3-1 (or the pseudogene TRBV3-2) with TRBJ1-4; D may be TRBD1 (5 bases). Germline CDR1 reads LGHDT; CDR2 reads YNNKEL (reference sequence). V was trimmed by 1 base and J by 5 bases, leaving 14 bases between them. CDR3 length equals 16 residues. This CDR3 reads CASSQAGWGENEKLFF. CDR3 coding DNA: TGTGCCAGCAGCCAAGCAGGGTGGGGTGAAAATGAAAAACTGTTTTTT.

CDR3 sequence: CASSQSKLYGYTF. The DNA of the CDR3 is TGTGCCAGCAGCCAATCGAAACTTTATGGCTACACCTTC. V usage is TRBV3-1 (or the pseudogene TRBV3-2) and J usage is TRBJ1-2; D gene unclear. This CDR3 is 13 amino acids long. V was cut by 2 bases and J by 5 bases, with 9 bases left in between. Germline V gives CDR1 LGHDT, CDR2 YNNKEL (reference sequence).

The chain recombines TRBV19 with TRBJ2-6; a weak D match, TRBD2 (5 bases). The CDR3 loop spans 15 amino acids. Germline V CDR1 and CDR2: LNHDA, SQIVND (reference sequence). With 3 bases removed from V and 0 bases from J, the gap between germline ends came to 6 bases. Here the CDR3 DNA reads TGTGCCAGTAGTATCGGGGACTCTGGGGCCAACGTCCTGACTTTC. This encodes CASSIGDSGANVLTF.

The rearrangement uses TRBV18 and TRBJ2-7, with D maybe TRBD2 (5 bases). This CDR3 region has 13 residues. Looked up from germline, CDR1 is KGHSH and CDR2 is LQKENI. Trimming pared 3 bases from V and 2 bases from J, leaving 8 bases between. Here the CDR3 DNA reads TGTGCCAGCTCACCCGCGGAGGCCTACGAGCAGTACTTC. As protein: CASSPAEAYEQYF.

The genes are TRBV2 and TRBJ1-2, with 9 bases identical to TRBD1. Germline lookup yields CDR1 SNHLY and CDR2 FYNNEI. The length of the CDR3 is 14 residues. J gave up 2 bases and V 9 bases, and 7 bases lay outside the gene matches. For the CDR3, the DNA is TGTGCCAGTTCAAGGACAGGGGCGAACTATGGCTACACCTTC. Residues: CASSRTGANYGYTF.

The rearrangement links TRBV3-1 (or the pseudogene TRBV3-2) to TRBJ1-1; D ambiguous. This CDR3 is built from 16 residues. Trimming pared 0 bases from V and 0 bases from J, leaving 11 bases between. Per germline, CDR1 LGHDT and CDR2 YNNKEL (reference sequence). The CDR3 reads CASSQERQLVNTEAFF. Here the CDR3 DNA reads TGTGCCAGCAGCCAAGAACGCCAACTTGTGAACACTGAAGCTTTCTTT.

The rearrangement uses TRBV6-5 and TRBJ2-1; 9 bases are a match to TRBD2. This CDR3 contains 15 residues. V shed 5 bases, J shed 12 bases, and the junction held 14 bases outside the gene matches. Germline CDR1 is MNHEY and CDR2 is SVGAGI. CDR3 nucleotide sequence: TGTGCCAGCAGTAATCTAGCGGGGAATATTCTCCGGCAGTTCTTC. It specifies CASSNLAGNILRQFF.

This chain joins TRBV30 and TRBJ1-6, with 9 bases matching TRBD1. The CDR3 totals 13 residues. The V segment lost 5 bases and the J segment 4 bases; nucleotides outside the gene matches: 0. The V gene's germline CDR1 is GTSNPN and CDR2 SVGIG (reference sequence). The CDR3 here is CAWDRGYNSPLHF. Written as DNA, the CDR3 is TGTGCCTGGGACAGGGGGTATAATTCACCCCTCCACTTT.

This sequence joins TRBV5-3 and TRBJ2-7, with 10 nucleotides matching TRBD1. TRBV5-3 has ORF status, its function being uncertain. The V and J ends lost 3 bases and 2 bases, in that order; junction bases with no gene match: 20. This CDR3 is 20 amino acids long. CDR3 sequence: CARSCNRTGGRVVVPYEQYF. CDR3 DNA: TGTGCCAGAAGCTGTAACCGGACAGGGGGGAGGGTGGTAGTCCCCTACGAGCAGTACTTC.

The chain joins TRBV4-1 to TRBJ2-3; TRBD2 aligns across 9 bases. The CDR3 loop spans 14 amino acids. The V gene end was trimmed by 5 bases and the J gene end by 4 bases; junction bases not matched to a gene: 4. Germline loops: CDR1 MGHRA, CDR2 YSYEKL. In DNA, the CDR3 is TGCGCCAGCAGCTTGCGACTAGCGGCAGATACGCAGTATTTT. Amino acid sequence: CASSLRLAADTQYF.

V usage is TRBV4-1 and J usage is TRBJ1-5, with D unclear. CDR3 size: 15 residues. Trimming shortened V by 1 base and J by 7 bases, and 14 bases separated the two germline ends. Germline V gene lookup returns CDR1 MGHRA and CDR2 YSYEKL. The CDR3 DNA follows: TGCGCCAGCAGCCAAGGTTTCGGCGGGCAGCAGCCCCAGCATTTT. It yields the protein CASSQGFGGQQPQHF.

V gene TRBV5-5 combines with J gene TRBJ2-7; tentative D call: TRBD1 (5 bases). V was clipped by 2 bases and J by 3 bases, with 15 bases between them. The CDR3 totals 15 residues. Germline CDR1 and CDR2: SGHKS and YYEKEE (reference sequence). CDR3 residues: CASSFDSSLYYEQYF. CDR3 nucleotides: TGTGCCAGCAGCTTTGACAGTAGTCTTTACTACGAGCAGTACTTC.

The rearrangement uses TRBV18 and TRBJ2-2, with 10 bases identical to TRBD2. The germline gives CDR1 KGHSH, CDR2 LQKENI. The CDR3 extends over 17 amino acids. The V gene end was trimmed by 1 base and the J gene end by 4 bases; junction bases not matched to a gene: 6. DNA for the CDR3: TGTGCCAGCTCACCACAATCTAGCGGGAGTATCACCGGGGAGCTGTTTTTT. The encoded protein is CASSPQSSGSITGELFF.

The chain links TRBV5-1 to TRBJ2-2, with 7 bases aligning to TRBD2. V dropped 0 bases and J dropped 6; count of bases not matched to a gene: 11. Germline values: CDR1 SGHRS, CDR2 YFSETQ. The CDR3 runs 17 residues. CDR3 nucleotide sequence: TGCGCCAGCAGCTTGGTAGGTGGCGGGAGTCTTCCCGGGGAGCTGTTTTTT. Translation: CASSLVGGGSLPGELFF. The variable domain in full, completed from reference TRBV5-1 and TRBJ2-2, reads KAGVTQTPRYLIKTRGQQVTLSCSPISGHRSVSWYQQTPGQGLQFLFEYFSETQRNKGNFPGRFSGRQFSNSRSEMNVSTLELGDSALYLCASSLVGGGSLPGELFFGEGSRLTVL.

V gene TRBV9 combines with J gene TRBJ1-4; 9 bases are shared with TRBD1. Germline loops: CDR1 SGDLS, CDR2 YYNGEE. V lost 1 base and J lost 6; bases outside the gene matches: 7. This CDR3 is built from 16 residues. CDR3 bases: TGTGCCAGCAGCGTAATCTACAGGGGGCGGGATGAAAAACTGTTTTTT. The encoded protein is CASSVIYRGRDEKLFF.

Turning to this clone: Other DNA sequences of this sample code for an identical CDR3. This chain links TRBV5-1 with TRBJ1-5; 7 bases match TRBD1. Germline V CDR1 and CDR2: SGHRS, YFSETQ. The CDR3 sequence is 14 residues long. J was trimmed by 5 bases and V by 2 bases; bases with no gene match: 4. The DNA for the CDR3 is TGCGCCAGCAGCTTAGGAGACAGGGATCAGCCCCAGCATTTT. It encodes CASSLGDRDQPQHF.